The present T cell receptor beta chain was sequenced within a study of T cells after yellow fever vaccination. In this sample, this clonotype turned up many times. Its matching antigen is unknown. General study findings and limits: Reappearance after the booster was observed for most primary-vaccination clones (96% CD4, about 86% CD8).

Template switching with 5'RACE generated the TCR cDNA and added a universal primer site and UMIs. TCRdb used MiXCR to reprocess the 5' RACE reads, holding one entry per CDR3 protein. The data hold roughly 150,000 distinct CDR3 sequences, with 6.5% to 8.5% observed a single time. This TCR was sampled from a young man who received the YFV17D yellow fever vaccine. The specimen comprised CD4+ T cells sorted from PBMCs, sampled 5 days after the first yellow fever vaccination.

The CDR3 loop reads CASSFGRNTEAFF. The CDR3 DNA reads as TGTGCCAGCAGTTTTGGGAGGAACACTGAAGCTTTCTTT. The J gene is TRBJ1-1, the V gene TRBV12-3 or TRBV12-4; D not certain. V was clipped by 3 bases and J by 1 base, with 6 bases between them. The CDR3 length is 13 residues.